This TCR beta chain was recovered during a study of T cell repertoires in cytomegalovirus infection. TCRdb called the reads again in MiXCR, with one record for every CDR3 protein. The table lists some 800,000 distinct CDR3 sequences, about 30% of them singletons. A few counts support this clonotype. Its antigen is undetermined. Trimming removed 5 bases from V and 7 bases from J, with 6 bases in between. The CDR3 has 11 amino acids. V and J are TRBV12-3 or TRBV12-4 and TRBJ1-5; D is ambiguous. This clonotype was sampled from a human donor in good health (CMV status not recorded). Some clones in this sample may be carry-over from other donors' samples. The sample consisted of cultured CD8+ T cells from PBMCs, taken from culture after CMV antigen stimulation. CDR3 DNA sequence: TGTGCCAGCAGTGCAAAACAGCCCCAGCATTTT. This sequence encodes CASSAKQPQHF.